The clone carrying this T cell receptor (beta chain) was recorded many times. What it binds is unknown. The entry originates in a study of T cell responses to AZD1222 COVID-19 vaccine. The data were produced by immunoSEQ multiplex PCR, yet TCRdb's version contains in-frame clones alone and is incomplete. The table records just under 150,000 clones, around 90% of them present only once. The trim removed 10 bases at V and 4 bases at J, leaving 10 bases unmatched. Germline loops: CDR1 MNHNY, CDR2 SVGAGI (reference sequence). The CDR3 loop spans 14 amino acids. Study observations and caveats: Spike-specific TCR depth and breadth grew after two AZD1222 doses. Females outnumbered males among donors, who were mostly white British; clonal diversity was possibly underestimated. There were repertoire samples only from the period after the peak T cell response. Only a handful of people who got AZD1222 tested seropositive at baseline.

This sequence joins TRBV6-6 and TRBJ1-2, with 9 positions matching TRBD1. This sequence originates from an adult who received the AZD1222 COVID-19 vaccine. The input for sequencing was peripheral blood, taken 28 days after the second AZD1222 dose. In DNA, the CDR3 is TGTGCCACCACCGGGACAGGGTTCATCTATGGCTACACCTTC. Translating gives CATTGTGFIYGYTF.